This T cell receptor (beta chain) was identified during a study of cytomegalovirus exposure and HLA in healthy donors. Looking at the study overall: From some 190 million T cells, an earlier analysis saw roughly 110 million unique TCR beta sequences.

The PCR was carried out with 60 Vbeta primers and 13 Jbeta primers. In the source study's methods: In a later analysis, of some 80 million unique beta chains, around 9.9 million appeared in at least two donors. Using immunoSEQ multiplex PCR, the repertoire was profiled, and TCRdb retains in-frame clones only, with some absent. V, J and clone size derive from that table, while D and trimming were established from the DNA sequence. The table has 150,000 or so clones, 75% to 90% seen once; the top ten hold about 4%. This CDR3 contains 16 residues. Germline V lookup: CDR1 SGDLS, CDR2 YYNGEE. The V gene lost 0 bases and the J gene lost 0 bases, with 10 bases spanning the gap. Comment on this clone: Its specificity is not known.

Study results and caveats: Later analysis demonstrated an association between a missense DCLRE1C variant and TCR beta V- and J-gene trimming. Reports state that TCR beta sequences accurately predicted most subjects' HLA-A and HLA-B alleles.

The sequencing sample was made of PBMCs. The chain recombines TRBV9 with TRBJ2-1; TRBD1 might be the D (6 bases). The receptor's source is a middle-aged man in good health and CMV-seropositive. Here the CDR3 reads CASSVVGASSYNEQFF. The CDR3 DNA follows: TGTGCCAGCAGCGTAGTGGGGGCGAGCTCCTACAATGAGCAGTTCTTC.